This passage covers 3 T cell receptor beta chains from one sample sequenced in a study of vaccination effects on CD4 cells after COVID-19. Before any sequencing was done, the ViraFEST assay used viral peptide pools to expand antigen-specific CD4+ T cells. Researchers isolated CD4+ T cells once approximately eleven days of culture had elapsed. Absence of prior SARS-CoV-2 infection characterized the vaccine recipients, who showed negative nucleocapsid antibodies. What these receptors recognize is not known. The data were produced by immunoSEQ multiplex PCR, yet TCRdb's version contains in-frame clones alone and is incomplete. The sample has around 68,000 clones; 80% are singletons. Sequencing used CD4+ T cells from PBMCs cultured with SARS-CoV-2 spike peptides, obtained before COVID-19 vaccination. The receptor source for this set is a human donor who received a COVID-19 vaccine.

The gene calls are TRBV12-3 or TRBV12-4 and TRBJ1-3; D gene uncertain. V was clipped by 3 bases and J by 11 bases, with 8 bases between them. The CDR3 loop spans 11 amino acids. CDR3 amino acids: CASSFSGPIYF. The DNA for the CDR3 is TGTGCCAGCAGTTTTTCCGGGCCCATATATTTT.

The CDR3 reads CASSETGYGSPLHF. CDR3 sequence (DNA): TGCGCCAGCAGTGAGACAGGGTACGGATCACCCCTCCACTTT. The chain uses TRBV10-2 and TRBJ1-6; D might be TRBD1 (6 bases). The CDR3 totals 14 residues. Trimming took 2 bases from V and 10 from J, leaving 12 bases between them. Germline-derived CDR1 and CDR2 are WSHSY and SAAADI.

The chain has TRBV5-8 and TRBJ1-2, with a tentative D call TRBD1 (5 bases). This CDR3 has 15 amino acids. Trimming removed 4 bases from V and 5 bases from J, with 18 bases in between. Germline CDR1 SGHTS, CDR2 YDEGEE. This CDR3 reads CASSPRGSSRYGYTF. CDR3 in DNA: TGTGCCAGCAGCCCGCGGGGCAGTAGTCGGTATGGCTACACCTTC. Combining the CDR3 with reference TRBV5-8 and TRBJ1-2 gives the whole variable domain EAGVTQSPTHLIKTRGQQATLRCSPISGHTSVYWYQQALGLGLQFLLWYDEGEERNRGNFPPRFSGRQFPNYSSELNVNALELEDSALYLCASSPRGSSRYGYTFGSGTRLTVV.